Listed below are T cell receptor beta chains from one sample, sequenced in a study of shared clonotypes between healthy human individuals. The assay was immunoSEQ multiplex PCR, and TCRdb's table has in-frame clones only and misses some. The sample has under 2,000,000 clones; about 95% are singletons. The specimen sequenced was naive CD8+ T cells sorted from blood. The origin of the receptors is a man between 18 and 29 years old in good health. Each CDR3 is given with its conserved first and last residue. The order of the fields is V gene, clone size, D gene, J gene, CDR3 protein, CDR3 DNA. D genes are given only for firm matches. Size values are once, few and many counts, or a class for expanded clones, and some rows have none.

>TRBV5-1|.|.|TRBJ1-1
CASSVQGTEAFF
TGCGCCAGCAGTGTCCAGGGCACTGAAGCTTTCTTT
>TRBV6-6|.|.|TRBJ1-1
CASSYPAGSTEAFF
TGTGCCAGCAGTTACCCCGCAGGGAGCACTGAAGCTTTCTTT
>TRBV4-1|.|.|TRBJ1-1
CASSQIMTGGSTEAFF
TGCGCCAGCAGCCAGATAATGACGGGAGGCTCCACTGAAGCTTTCTTT
>TRBV29-1|.|TRBD2|TRBJ2-3
CSVEGGGPLYTQYF
TGCAGCGTTGAGGGCGGGGGGCCGTTATATACGCAGTATTTT
>TRBV4-1|.|.|TRBJ1-4
CASSRTETNEKLFF
TGCGCCAGCAGCAGGACAGAAACTAATGAAAAACTGTTTTTT
>TRBV7-9|few|.|TRBJ2-7
CASSTHSYEQYF
TGTGCCAGCAGCACCCACTCCTACGAGCAGTACTTC
>TRBV4-1|.|.|TRBJ2-5
CASSQERGPMGETQYF
TGCGCCAGCAGCCAAGAAAGGGGCCCAATGGGGGAGACCCAGTACTTC
>TRBV7-8|.|TRBD1|TRBJ2-7
CASSLGQGGEQYF
TGTGCCAGCAGCTTGGGACAGGGAGGCGAGCAGTACTTC
>TRBV7-8|.|TRBD2|TRBJ2-1
CASSKGLAGGSSYNEQFF
TGTGCCAGCAGCAAGGGACTAGCGGGGGGGTCCTCCTACAATGAGCAGTTCTTC
>TRBV15|.|.|TRBJ2-7
CATSRDQGRGEVEQYF
TGTGCCACCAGCAGAGATCAGGGCAGGGGGGAAGTCGAGCAGTACTTC
>TRBV6-8|once|TRBD2|TRBJ2-3
CASSRFMSGESTDTQYF
TGTGCCAGCAGTCGATTTATGAGCGGGGAAAGCACAGATACGCAGTATTTT
>TRBV7-2|.|.|TRBJ1-3
CASSLVPHTGNTIYF
TGTGCCAGCAGCTTAGTACCGCATACTGGAAACACCATATATTTT
>TRBV7-9|.|TRBD2|TRBJ2-3
CASTRSGSTDTQYF
TGTGCCAGCACCCGGAGCGGGAGTACAGATACGCAGTATTTT
>TRBV4-3|.|.|TRBJ2-5
CASSQERVGWGQQETQYF
TGCGCCAGCAGCCAAGAGCGGGTTGGGTGGGGTCAACAAGAGACCCAGTACTTC
>TRBV2|.|.|TRBJ1-4
CASSAPAVKPDRNEKLFF
TGTGCCAGCAGTGCCCCGGCCGTAAAACCAGACCGAAATGAAAAACTGTTTTTT
>TRBV30|once|.|TRBJ2-3
CAGHSPGPDTQYF
TGTGCCGGCCACTCCCCCGGACCCGATACGCAGTATTTT
>TRBV2|.|.|TRBJ1-2
CASMNTGFGYTF
TGTGCCAGCATGAATACAGGGTTTGGCTACACCTTC
>TRBV6-4|.|.|TRBJ2-1
CASRAGWGGGNEQFF
TGTGCCAGCAGGGCAGGTTGGGGTGGGGGCAATGAGCAGTTCTTC
>TRBV29-1|few|.|TRBJ2-7
CSVEMAGANYEQYF
TGCAGCGTTGAAATGGCAGGGGCGAACTACGAGCAGTACTTC
>TRBV5-1|.|.|TRBJ2-3
CASSLVEGLHTDTQYF
TGCGCCAGCAGCTTGGTGGAGGGACTCCACACAGATACGCAGTATTTT
>TRBV19|.|.|TRBJ2-1
CASSMSLALSYNEQFF
TGTGCCAGTAGTATGTCGCTAGCTCTCTCCTACAATGAGCAGTTCTTC
>TRBV5-6|.|.|TRBJ2-2
CASSLVQGRTGELFF
TGTGCCAGCAGCTTGGTACAGGGTCGGACCGGGGAGCTGTTTTTT
>TRBV9|.|TRBD1|TRBJ1-2
CASSPGGVPPSGYTF
TGTGCCAGCAGCCCAGGGGGGGTCCCTCCATCTGGCTACACCTTC
>TRBV4-3|.|TRBD1|TRBJ2-7
CASSQVRDRDMGSYEQYF
TGCGCCAGCAGCCAAGTTCGGGACAGGGATATGGGATCCTACGAGCAGTACTTC
>TRBV27|.|TRBD1|TRBJ1-2
CASSDRVGDGYTF
TGTGCCAGCAGCGACAGGGTCGGAGATGGCTACACCTTC
>TRBV27|once|TRBD1|TRBJ2-7
CASTGVGTGRSYEQYF
TGTGCCAGCACCGGGGTAGGGACAGGGCGCTCCTACGAGCAGTACTTC
>TRBV14|.|TRBD1|TRBJ1-1
CASSQSIRDRVRGTEAFF
TGTGCCAGCAGCCAATCAATACGGGACAGGGTTCGAGGGACTGAAGCTTTCTTT
>TRBV14|.|.|TRBJ2-5
CASSQEGYGTQYF
TGTGCCAGCAGCCAAGAGGGGTATGGGACCCAGTACTTC
>TRBV6-1|.|TRBD2|TRBJ2-3
CASSDLGLAGGPMTDTQYF
TGTGCCAGCAGTGATCTAGGACTAGCGGGAGGGCCTATGACAGATACGCAGTATTTT
>TRBV2|once|.|TRBJ2-1
CASSERDSYNEQFF
TGTGCCAGCAGTGAGCGGGACTCCTACAATGAGCAGTTCTTC
>TRBV27|.|TRBD2|TRBJ2-1
CASSLMGGRRNEQFF
TGTGCCAGCAGTTTAATGGGCGGGAGACGCAATGAGCAGTTCTTC
>TRBV5-1|.|.|TRBJ1-1
CASSLSPGSTEAFF
TGCGCCAGCAGCTTGAGTCCGGGTAGCACTGAAGCTTTCTTT
>TRBV5-1|.|.|TRBJ2-1
CASSRNGGLGYNEQFF
TGCGCCAGCAGCCGGAATGGGGGGCTCGGATACAATGAGCAGTTCTTC
>TRBV9|.|.|TRBJ1-1
CASSVAGAGTEAFF
TGTGCCAGCAGCGTCGCAGGGGCTGGGACTGAAGCTTTCTTT
>TRBV27|.|.|TRBJ2-5
CASRLLSGQETQYF
TGTGCCAGCAGACTCCTCTCGGGACAAGAGACCCAGTACTTC
>TRBV18|.|.|TRBJ2-7
CASSPDPGAGEQYF
TGTGCCAGCTCACCAGATCCGGGAGCAGGCGAGCAGTACTTC
>TRBV27|.|TRBD2|TRBJ2-7
CASSPGTSGYEQYF
TGTGCCAGCAGCCCAGGGACTAGCGGCTACGAGCAGTACTTC
>TRBV30|.|TRBD1|TRBJ2-7
CAWSVGTGVDEQYF
TGTGCCTGGAGTGTAGGTACAGGGGTTGACGAGCAGTACTTC
>TRBV4-3|.|TRBD1|TRBJ2-1
CASSLYGQGSAYNEQFF
TGCGCCAGCAGCCTCTACGGACAGGGATCCGCCTACAATGAGCAGTTCTTC
>TRBV4-3|.|TRBD2|TRBJ2-7
CASSQGTSGNYEQYF
TGCGCCAGCAGCCAAGGGACTAGCGGGAACTACGAGCAGTACTTC
>TRBV28|once|TRBD1|TRBJ2-5
CASSFDRVQTQYF
TGTGCCAGCAGCTTTGACAGGGTACAGACCCAGTACTTC
>TRBV11-2|.|TRBD2|TRBJ2-3
CASSLWAGGGDTQYF
TGTGCCAGCAGCTTATGGGCCGGGGGGGGAGATACGCAGTATTTT
>TRBV5-8|.|TRBD2|TRBJ2-2
CASSLAASGLYTGELFF
TGTGCCAGCAGCTTGGCGGCTAGCGGTCTTTACACCGGGGAGCTGTTTTTT
>TRBV9|.|TRBD2|TRBJ2-7
CASSGLAGPYEQYF
TGTGCCAGCAGCGGGCTAGCGGGTCCATACGAGCAGTACTTC
>TRBV9|.|.|TRBJ1-2
CASSVVGGPDYGYTF
TGTGCCAGCAGCGTAGTCGGGGGGCCAGACTATGGCTACACCTTC
>TRBV27|.|TRBD1|TRBJ1-1
CASSISTGGTEAFF
TGTGCCAGCAGTATCTCGACAGGGGGCACTGAAGCTTTCTTT
>TRBV5-4|.|.|TRBJ2-7
CASSSTPYEQYF
TGTGCCAGCAGCTCGACACCCTACGAGCAGTACTTC
>TRBV2|.|.|TRBJ1-2
CASSGRDPYGYTF
TGTGCCAGCAGTGGTCGGGATCCCTATGGCTACACCTTC
>TRBV2|.|TRBD2|TRBJ2-3
CASSVEELAGETDTQYF
TGTGCCAGCAGTGTAGAAGAGCTAGCGGGAGAAACAGATACGCAGTATTTT
>TRBV6-6|.|.|TRBJ2-5
CASSYTKLGPTETQYF
TGTGCCAGCAGTTACACAAAACTGGGCCCAACGGAGACCCAGTACTTC
>TRBV30|.|.|TRBJ1-3
CAWTGGAGNTIYF
TGTGCCTGGACCGGCGGGGCTGGAAACACCATATATTTT
>TRBV7-3|once|TRBD1|TRBJ2-2
CASSSLGTANTGELFF
TGTGCCAGCAGCTCTCTGGGGACAGCGAACACCGGGGAGCTGTTTTTT